The 32 T cell receptor beta chains in this list originate from one sample, sequenced in a study of cytomegalovirus exposure and HLA in healthy donors. TCRdb keeps only in-frame clones here, not all; method: immunoSEQ multiplex PCR. The table includes about 220,000 clones, around nine tenths detected once. The sample comprised PBMCs. The receptors were sampled from a young man in good health and CMV-seronegative.

The chain recombines TRBV28 with TRBJ1-6, with D tentatively TRBD1 (5 bases). Germline CDR1 and CDR2: MDHEN and SYDVKM. Trimming pared 5 bases from V and 8 bases from J, leaving 13 bases between. The CDR3 loop spans 14 amino acids. In DNA, the CDR3 is TGTGCCAGCAGTCCCCAGGGAAAGCATTCACCCCTCCACTTT. As protein: CASSPQGKHSPLHF.

The rearrangement links TRBV28 to TRBJ2-5; no firm D call. Per germline, CDR1 MDHEN and CDR2 SYDVKM. CDR3 size: 13 residues. The germline V and J ends were trimmed by 9 bases and 5 bases, with 16 bases remaining between them. CDR3 nucleotide sequence: TGTGCCAGTTGTCGAAATAGAGGCGAGACCCAGTACTTC. Translation gives CASCRNRGETQYF. The full variable domain, rest sourced from reference TRBV28 and TRBJ2-5, is DVKVTQSSRYLVKRTGEKVFLECVQDMDHENMFWYRQDPGLGLRLIYFSYDVKMKEKGDIPEGYSVSREKKERFSLILESASTNQTSMYLCASCRNRGETQYFGPGTRLLVL.

The genes are TRBV5-5 and TRBJ2-7, with no clear D. The CDR3 spans 14 residues. V was cut by 4 bases and J by 2 bases, with 13 bases left in between. The germline gives CDR1 SGHKS, CDR2 YYEKEE (reference sequence). CDR3 protein: CASSPSRFPYEQYF. The CDR3 DNA is TGTGCCAGCAGCCCCAGTCGCTTCCCCTACGAGCAGTACTTC.

This chain uses TRBV29-1 with TRBJ2-5; weak D call: TRBD1 (6 bases). V was shortened by 4 bases and J by 1 base, with 7 bases between the two germline ends. Germline V CDR1 and CDR2: SQVTM, ANQGSEA. The length of the CDR3 is 12 residues. CDR3 nucleotide sequence: TGCAGCGTTGCAGGGGTCCAAGAGACCCAGTACTTC. This gives the protein CSVAGVQETQYF. The variable domain in full, completed from reference TRBV29-1 and TRBJ2-5, reads SAVISQKPSRDICQRGTSLTIQCQVDSQVTMMFWYRQQPGQSLTLIATANQGSEATYESGFVIDKFPISRPNLTFSTLTVSNMSPEDSSIYLCSVAGVQETQYFGPGTRLLVL.

The V call is TRBV19, the J call TRBJ1-4; no definite D call. V was shortened by 3 bases and J by 8 bases, with 13 bases between the two germline ends. Germline CDR1 reads LNHDA; CDR2 reads SQIVND (reference sequence). The CDR3 runs 14 residues. CDR3 residues: CASSIGVRGEKLFF. CDR3 DNA sequence: TGTGCCAGTAGTATTGGTGTCAGAGGGGAAAAACTGTTTTTT.

This clone was picked up one time. This rearrangement joins TRBV30 to TRBJ1-1; 8 nucleotides agree with TRBD1. V was clipped by 3 bases and J by 4 bases; unmatched bases: 7. Germline V lookup: CDR1 GTSNPN, CDR2 SVGIG (reference sequence). The CDR3 extends over 14 amino acids. The CDR3 region is CAWRPFTGGTEAFF. CDR3 sequence (DNA): TGTGCCTGGAGGCCCTTTACAGGGGGCACTGAAGCTTTCTTT.

The V call is TRBV4-1, the J call TRBJ1-6; 7 positions match TRBD1. Germline values: CDR1 MGHRA, CDR2 YSYEKL. There are 15 residues in the CDR3. V gave up 3 bases and J gave up 7 bases; unmatched junction bases: 6. The CDR3 reads CASSQVGQKNSPLHF. For the CDR3, the DNA is TGCGCCAGCAGCCAGGTGGGACAGAAGAATTCACCCCTCCACTTT.

This clone was observed a single time. This chain connects TRBV7-3 to TRBJ2-7; tentatively, D is TRBD2 (6 bases). The CDR3 covers 15 residues. The V gene lost 2 bases and the J gene lost 3 bases, with 14 bases spanning the gap. From germline, CDR1 is SGHTA and CDR2 FQGTGA. The CDR3 bases are TGTGCCAGCAGCTTAGGTTCGGGTAGCGGCTACGAGCAGTACTTC. Protein: CASSLGSGSGYEQYF.

The rearrangement links TRBV23-1 to TRBJ2-7; 7 nucleotides match TRBD1. TRBV23-1 is an ORF; its function is uncertain. After removal of 0 bases from V and 5 bases from J, the junction contained 7 bases not matched to a gene. The CDR3 extends over 15 amino acids. The CDR3 DNA reads TGCGCCAGCAGTCAATCACATCAGGGGGATCACGAGCAGTACTTC. It encodes CASSQSHQGDHEQYF.

The gene calls are TRBV7-8 and TRBJ2-5; D remains unclear. V was shortened by 1 base and J by 2 bases, with 11 bases between the two germline ends. CDR3 size: 15 residues. Germline lookup yields CDR1 SGHVS and CDR2 FQNEAQ. The CDR3 here is CASSLGRVRQETQYF. As DNA, the CDR3 is TGTGCCAGCAGCTTAGGACGGGTCCGACAAGAGACCCAGTACTTC.

The rearrangement joins TRBV27 to TRBJ2-5; the match to TRBD1 covers 11 bases. The CDR3 length is 18 residues. CDR1 and CDR2 (germline): MNHEY, SMNVEV (reference sequence). V lost 5 bases to trimming and J lost 1 base; unmatched junction nucleotides: 12. The CDR3 spells CASSIRGTGGSLQETQYF. CDR3 bases: TGTGCCAGCAGTATCCGCGGGACAGGGGGAAGCCTCCAAGAGACCCAGTACTTC.

This clone was seen more than once but under ten times. The rearrangement joins TRBV10-3 to TRBJ2-3; weak D call: TRBD1 (6 bases). From germline, CDR1 is ENHRY and CDR2 SYGVKD. CDR3 length: 13 residues. Trimming took off 8 bases at V and 1 base at J, with 10 bases between the two ends. The CDR3 loop is CAIGPGGTDTQYF. CDR3 sequence (DNA): TGTGCCATCGGGCCAGGGGGCACAGATACGCAGTATTTT.

The chain uses TRBV25-1 and TRBJ1-6; D is unclear. This CDR3 region has 15 residues. Germline CDR1 is MGHDK and CDR2 is SYGVNS. V lost 6 bases and J 0 bases, leaving 9 bases between the germline ends. This chain's CDR3 is CASSQQSSYNSPLHF. The CDR3 DNA reads TGTGCCAGCAGCCAACAGAGCTCCTATAATTCACCCCTCCACTTT.

V is TRBV28 and J is TRBJ2-5, with D hard to call. The CDR3 sequence is 15 residues long. The V gene lost 3 bases and the J gene lost 0 bases, with 11 bases spanning the gap. Germline-derived CDR1 and CDR2 are MDHEN and SYDVKM. As DNA, the CDR3 is TGTGCCAGCAGTTTCCCCTCCCTGTACCAAGAGACCCAGTACTTC. Translation gives CASSFPSLYQETQYF.

V gene TRBV11-2 combines with J gene TRBJ2-7, with D tentatively TRBD1 (6 bases). Per germline, CDR1 SGHAT and CDR2 FQNNGV. The CDR3 totals 13 residues. V was clipped by 0 bases and J by 5 bases, with 8 bases between them. CDR3 DNA sequence: TGTGCCAGCAGCTTAGATGAGGGGGACGAGCAGTACTTC. This translates into CASSLDEGDEQYF.

The chain combines TRBV7-9 with TRBJ2-1; unclear D gene. Germline V CDR1 and CDR2: SEHNR, FQNEAQ (reference sequence). The CDR3 loop spans 14 amino acids. V was cut by 8 bases and J by 6 bases, with 17 bases left in between. The CDR3 region is CASQNAFRSNEQFF. CDR3 nucleotide sequence: TGTGCCAGCCAGAACGCGTTCCGGAGCAATGAGCAGTTCTTC.

The gene calls are TRBV15 and TRBJ2-7, with D perhaps matching TRBD1 (5 bases). CDR3 length equals 14 residues. Looked up from germline, CDR1 is LNHNV and CDR2 is YYDKDF (reference sequence). V lost 1 base and J lost 1, with 8 bases in between. CDR3 DNA sequence: TGTGCCACCAGCAGAGGCAGGGCGTCCTACGAGCAGTACTTC. Translated: CATSRGRASYEQYF.

This clone was recorded once. The chain recombines TRBV11-2 with TRBJ2-7; TRBD2 agrees at 13 bases. Unmatched junction bases numbered 2, after V lost 4 bases and J lost 2 bases. This CDR3 comprises 15 residues. Germline CDR1 reads SGHAT; CDR2 reads FQNNGV. The CDR3 region has the DNA TGTGCCAGCAGCTGGACTAGCGGGGGAACCTACGAGCAGTACTTC. Translated, it gives CASSWTSGGTYEQYF.

CDR3 amino acids: CASSQGSLNTGELFF. The CDR3 coding sequence is TGTGCCAGCAGCCAAGGCAGTCTGAACACCGGGGAGCTGTTTTTT. The V and J genes are TRBV4-2 and TRBJ2-2; D not certain. V was shortened by 1 base and J by 1 base, with 7 bases between the two germline ends. The CDR3 contains 15 residues. CDR1 is LGHNA, CDR2 YNFKEQ, per germline.

The gene calls are TRBV4-3 and TRBJ1-2; D is undetermined. Germline V lookup: CDR1 LGHNA, CDR2 YSLEER. This CDR3 contains 17 residues. Trimming stripped 4 bases from V and 4 bases from J, with 22 bases between. The CDR3 protein is CASSRGMGLSRSYGYTF. The CDR3 DNA follows: TGCGCCAGCAGCCGAGGGATGGGGTTGTCAAGGAGCTATGGCTACACCTTC.

The CDR3 loop reads CASRGEGGETQYF. The CDR3, as DNA: TGTGCCAGCAGGGGGGAGGGGGGAGAGACCCAGTACTTC. The chain couples TRBV6-1 to TRBJ2-5, with D perhaps TRBD2 (7 bases). Germline CDR1 MNHNS, CDR2 SASEGT. Between the trimmed V and J ends, which lost 6 bases and 4 bases, there was a span of 12 bases. This CDR3 comprises 13 residues.

The CDR3 DNA is TGTGCCAGCAGCTTATCTAGCGCGTCCGGGGAGCTGTTTTTT. Translating it yields CASSLSSASGELFF. The J gene is TRBJ2-2, the V gene TRBV7-2; D possibly corresponds to TRBD2 (6 bases). The CDR3 sequence is 14 residues long. V was clipped by 2 bases and J by 6 bases, with 10 bases between them. Germline CDR1 reads SGHTA; CDR2 reads FQGNSA.

The genes are TRBV7-9 and TRBJ1-5; TRBD1 matches 7 bases. Looked up from germline, CDR1 is SEHNR and CDR2 is FQNEAQ (reference sequence). V shed 5 bases and J 6 bases; nucleotides not matched to a gene: 7. CDR3 length equals 14 residues. CDR3 region: CASSPTGTAQPQHF. In DNA, the CDR3 is TGTGCCAGCAGCCCGACAGGGACCGCTCAGCCCCAGCATTTT.

The chain carries TRBV7-2 and TRBJ2-7; D possibly corresponds to TRBD2 (5 bases). Germline CDR1 reads SGHTA; CDR2 reads FQGNSA. Trimming left V 2 bases short and J 7 bases short, with 15 bases between. This CDR3 has 14 residues. CDR3 in DNA: TGTGCCAGCAGCTTACGGCGGGCGGCTAGGGAGCAGTACTTC. This translates into CASSLRRAAREQYF.

In its sample, this clone was seen a few times. This chain uses TRBV28 with TRBJ1-1; TRBD1 is a possible D gene (5 bases). CDR3 size: 12 residues. Germline V gene lookup returns CDR1 MDHEN and CDR2 SYDVKM. Trimming took 4 bases from V and 5 from J, leaving 8 bases between them. The DNA of the CDR3 is TGTGCCAGCAGTTCGCCAGGGACTGAAGCTTTCTTT. This translates into CASSSPGTEAFF.

The chain couples TRBV4-1 to TRBJ2-5; D not resolved. Germline V gives CDR1 MGHRA, CDR2 YSYEKL. The V end was cut by 3 bases, the J end by 7 bases, with 9 bases between. The CDR3 contains 12 residues. In nucleotides, the CDR3 is TGCGCCAGCAGCCACTCTTCGGGGACCCAGTACTTC. This translates into CASSHSSGTQYF.

This clone appeared a few times. This chain joins TRBV6-6 and TRBJ2-7, with 8 bases lining up with TRBD1. The CDR3 length is 14 residues. J was trimmed by 5 bases and V by 6 bases; bases with no gene match: 9. Per germline, CDR1 MNHNY and CDR2 SVGAGI (reference sequence). This CDR3 reads CASRVAGQGDEQYF. CDR3 nucleotide sequence: TGTGCCAGCAGAGTAGCCGGACAGGGTGACGAGCAGTACTTC.

CDR3 in amino acids: CASRSETGRQPQHF. The CDR3 DNA sequence: TGTGCCAGTAGATCGGAGACAGGGAGGCAGCCCCAGCATTTT. The chain links TRBV19 to TRBJ1-5; TRBD1 agrees at 7 bases. The V and J ends lost 6 bases and 7 bases, in that order; junction bases with no gene match: 9. This CDR3 is 14 amino acids long. Germline CDR1 and CDR2: LNHDA and SQIVND (reference sequence).

The V and J genes are TRBV27 and TRBJ2-1; 12 bases match TRBD2. The V and J ends lost 2 bases and 2 bases, in that order; junction bases with no gene match: 10. Germline CDR1 is MNHEY and CDR2 is SMNVEV (reference sequence). The CDR3 has 19 residues. For the CDR3, the DNA is TGTGCCAGCAGTTTAATCTCTCTAGCGGGAGGGCCGACCTACAATGAGCAGTTCTTC. Protein product: CASSLISLAGGPTYNEQFF.

The chain joins TRBV5-5 to TRBJ2-7, with TRBD1 as a possible D gene (6 bases). Germline values: CDR1 SGHKS, CDR2 YYEKEE (reference sequence). The CDR3 extends over 15 amino acids. The V end lost 2 bases, the J end lost 4 bases, and 16 bases lay between the germline ends. For the CDR3, the DNA is TGTGCCAGCAGCTTTATCTGGGACACGGATTACGAGCAGTACTTC. It translates to CASSFIWDTDYEQYF.

The count of this clone is one. The chain has TRBV15 and TRBJ2-5; 7 nucleotides match TRBD1. Germline-derived CDR1 and CDR2 are LNHNV and YYDKDF (reference sequence). CDR3 length: 13 amino acids. With V trimmed by 3 bases and J by 11 bases, 9 bases remained unmatched. The CDR3 reads CATSSDRAGEQYF. CDR3 sequence (DNA): TGTGCCACCAGCAGTGACAGGGCAGGTGAGCAGTACTTC. The full variable domain, in which reference TRBV15 and TRBJ2-5 provide the parts outside the CDR3, is DAMVIQNPRYQVTQFGKPVTLSCSQTLNHNVMYWYQQKSSQAPKLLFHYYDKDFNNEADTPDNFQSRRPNTSFCFLDIRSPGLGDTAMYLCATSSDRAGEQYFGPGTRLLVL.

V gene TRBV4-3 combines with J gene TRBJ2-5; D gene ambiguous. CDR1 and CDR2 from the germline V gene are LGHNA and YSLEER. V gave up 8 bases and J gave up 4 bases, with 14 bases separating them. The CDR3 is 13 residues long. The CDR3 loop reads CASGRELRETQYF. DNA of the CDR3: TGCGCCAGCGGTAGAGAGCTGAGAGAGACCCAGTACTTC.